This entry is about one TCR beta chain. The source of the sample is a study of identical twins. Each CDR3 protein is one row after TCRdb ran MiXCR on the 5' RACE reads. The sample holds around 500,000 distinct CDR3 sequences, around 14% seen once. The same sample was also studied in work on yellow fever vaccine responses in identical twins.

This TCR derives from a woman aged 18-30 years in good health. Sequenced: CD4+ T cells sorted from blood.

The CDR3 is CASSLETGNTGELFF. DNA of the CDR3: TGCGCCAGCAGCTTGGAAACGGGGAACACCGGGGAGCTGTTTTTT. V gene TRBV5-1 combines with J gene TRBJ2-2; D remains unclear. Germline CDR1 and CDR2: SGHRS and YFSETQ. V lost 0 bases to trimming and J lost 1 base, with 7 bases between them. This CDR3 contains 15 residues.